This TCR beta chain was sequenced in a study of shared clonotypes between healthy human individuals (dated by TCRdb to the early 2020s). Study-wide context: The cohort comprised a couple of women and a few men aged 18 to 49 years. For each donor, three plates each were used for CD4 naive and CD4 memory, two plates were used for CD8 naive, and one plate was used for CD8 memory. To estimate repertoire size and how much clonotype sharing occurs between individuals, the study deeply sequenced the blood TCR repertoires of five healthy adults. To increase sequencing depth and limit assay-specific biases, TCR repertoire library preparation and sequencing were carried out by different laboratories using diverse techniques. Each donor's leukapheresis produced roughly between roughly 0.9 and 9 billion PBMCs. Results the study describes overall, beyond this receptor: When a few donors were compared, the shared fraction of clonotypes was about 5.5% for naive CD4, approximately 3.3% for naive CD8, 2% to 2.5% for memory CD4, and less than 0.5% for memory CD8. Sampling was limited to blood, and TCR repertoires in tissue likely differ from TCR repertoires in blood. Because the study included only a small number of donors, the genetic and exposure-history diversity represented was limited. Incomplete sequencing was indicated by rarefaction of sorted-subset datasets, despite the large sequencing depth. Naive subsets generally had larger estimated clonotype richness than memory subsets did. Compared with non-shared clonotypes, the clonotypes found in all four sorted-subset donors had higher generation probabilities. Based on pairwise subsampling, the degree of clonotype sharing among donors was expected to be affected by sequencing depth.

Using the deep immunoSEQ assay, TCR CDR3 regions were amplified from genomic DNA by multiplex PCR. Extracted genomic DNA from each cell subset was spread evenly across all wells of several immunoSEQ 96-well plates, with each plate serving as a replicate. For sorted subsets, roughly 200 ng of genomic DNA, equivalent to 25,000 to 35,000 T cell genomes, went into each replicate PCR. Purified libraries were quantified with a Qubit 3.0 fluorometer, sized on a Bioanalyzer 2100, and re-quantified with the KAPA Library Quantification kit. Each immunoSEQ 96-well plate was sequenced on its own single-read 150-cycle Illumina NextSeq 550 flow cell. Under the source paper's analysis protocol: The immunoSEQ output contained only junctional sequences without quality scores, so filtering could not match that applied to full-length reads. To assign V/J genes and CDR3, sequences were annotated using PyIR, a Python wrapper for IgBLAST v1.9, with IMGT germline references. Reads with weak V/J assignments (E-value above 1e-6), missing CDR3, stop codons, out-of-frame junctions, or ambiguous translated residues were removed. V3J clonotypes were defined by identical inferred V gene, J gene, and CDR3 amino acid sequence. The percentage overlap between two repertoires was calculated by dividing the number of shared unique clonotypes by the size of the smaller repertoire. RTK rarefaction, the Chao1 estimator, and Recon v2.1 estimates of unobserved clonotypes were used to assess repertoire richness. Generation probabilities were computed with OLGA for all TCRbeta clonotypes obtained by the gDNA method from several donors. TCRdb re-hosts the immuneACCESS table, in-frame sequences only. Its copies lack some clones; in the studies checked, an unresolved V gene accounts for under half of them, and the cause for the rest is not known. V, J and clone size derive from that table, while D and trimming were established from the DNA sequence. This sample lists about 650,000 clones; roughly 95% were detected once. The ten largest account for less than 0.13% of the sample.

Comments on this clone: It lacks a known antigen. No much larger clonotype is one base removed from it; base qualities were not supplied.

From the germline V gene, CDR1 is MDHEN and CDR2 is SYDVKM. V and J lose 5 bases and 6 bases, and a span of 2 bases separates them. The CDR3 contains 11 residues, cysteine and phenylalanine counted. The retained sequence is limited to the CDR3, 33 bases, with the frame set at the first base. For the CD8 naive samples, CD45RO-negative cells were positively selected for CCR7, yielding a CD45RA+CCR7+ population from which TemRA cells were excluded. Healthy HIV-negative adults with no recently reported acute infections or vaccinations were included as donors. Every donor was a Caucasian adult living in Nashville, Tennessee, USA. Blood was obtained by leukapheresis, after which PBMCs were separated by Ficoll-Histopaque density gradient centrifugation and cryopreserved in liquid nitrogen vapor phase. Analytical flow cytometry was used to check the purity and quantity of every magnetically sorted T cell population. Each sorted fraction had its genomic DNA isolated and then quantified by UV absorbance on a Nanodrop 2000c.

Sequenced input: naive CD8+ T cells sorted from blood. The sample's cell subset or site, from its label and the paper: CD45RA+CCR7+. The chain couples TRBV28 to TRBJ1-6; no D gene call is confident. The sequence was collected from a woman in her twenties or thirties in good health. The encoded CDR3 is CASSPNSPLHF. The sequenced DNA: TGTGCCAGCAGTCCTAATTCACCCCTCCACTTT.